The 2 T cell receptor beta chains presented below share a single source sample, sequenced in a study of T cell repertoires in cytomegalovirus infection. Their antigens are not known. MiXCR was run by TCRdb on the reads, yielding one entry per CDR3 protein. This table has about 500,000 distinct CDR3 sequences, around 30% appearing once. Specimen: cultured PBMCs, collected from culture after CMV antigen stimulation. Every receptor here comes from a human donor in good health (CMV status not recorded). Some clones in this sample may be carry-over from other donors' samples.

The V gene is TRBV19, the J gene TRBJ1-2; D ambiguous. The CDR3 loop spans 14 amino acids. V was pared by 1 base and J by 4 bases, with 10 bases between. CDR1 LNHDA and CDR2 SQIVND come from the germline V gene (reference sequence). The CDR3: CASSIVAASYGYTF. In nucleotides, the CDR3 is TGTGCCAGTAGTATAGTGGCAGCATCCTATGGCTACACCTTC.

This chain joins TRBV6-5 and TRBJ2-2; D gene ambiguous. The CDR3 extends over 13 amino acids. CDR1 and CDR2 (germline): MNHEY, SVGAGI. Trimming took 2 bases from V and 5 from J, leaving 6 bases between them. The CDR3: CASSYLSTGELFF. CDR3 in DNA: TGTGCCAGCAGTTACCTGAGTACCGGGGAGCTGTTTTTT.